The T cell receptor beta chain described here comes from a study of T-cell reconstitution after alpha-beta-depleted transplantation in children. The germline V and J ends were trimmed by 3 bases and 5 bases, with 13 bases remaining between them. The CDR3 has 13 residues. The V gene's germline CDR1 is DFQATT and CDR2 SNEGSKA (reference sequence). Study results and limitations: Newly made T cells mostly supplied T-cell counts and diversity one year after transplant. By about two months after transplant, alpha-beta T cells reportedly arose from several hundred graft clones that had expanded.

To note about this clonotype: Its antigen is not known.

Unique molecular identifiers were built into the TCRbeta library. TCRdb reprocessed the PCR reads with MiXCR, giving one entry per CDR3 protein. The table lists roughly 200,000 distinct CDR3 sequences, about 7% of them singletons, with less than 7% in the top ten. Sequencing was performed on PBMCs, taken before TCRalphabeta/CD19-depleted stem cell transplant. This TCR derives from a boy younger than 10 with acute lymphoblastic leukemia, due to receive a stem cell transplant. J is TRBJ2-5 and V is TRBV20-1, with D maybe TRBD2 (5 bases). CDR3: CSASSAGPETQYF. CDR3 in DNA: TGCAGTGCTAGTTCTGCGGGTCCGGAGACCCAGTACTTC.